The 16 T cell receptor beta chains listed next were all sequenced from one sample in a study of beta chain features in type 1 diabetes listed by TCRdb under 2018. Results and caveats for the whole study, not just this receptor: A moderate but significant shortening of TCRB CDR3 length was observed in type 1 diabetes patients in all four CD4+ subsets.

These receptors' targets are unknown. Libraries were constructed by the immunoSEQ multiplex PCR assay. The entire amount of isolated RNA was reverse transcribed using the High Capacity cDNA Reverse Transcription Kit, so the sequenced TCRB transcripts were expressed ones. Drawn from immuneACCESS, this table holds only the in-frame rearrangements with V and J called that TCRdb kept. Clones are partly lost; checked studies trace under half to an unresolved V gene and leave the rest unexplained. Here the sample has 140,000 to 150,000 clones; approximately 13% occur a single time. Clones ranked in the top ten supply 1.3% of the sample. What was sequenced was central memory CD4+ T cells from blood. The origin of the receptors is a man younger than 35 with type 1 diabetes.

The sample holds a few counts of this clone. The V call is TRBV7-9, the J call TRBJ1-2; 7 bases line up with TRBD1. V lost 2 bases and J lost 6; bases outside the gene matches: 9. Germline-derived CDR1 and CDR2 are SEHNR and FQNEAQ (reference sequence). This CDR3 has 15 residues. CDR3 sequence (DNA): TGTGCCAGCAGCTTAAGGTGGACAGGCGAGGATGGCTACACCTTC. Its translation is CASSLRWTGEDGYTF.

The gene calls are TRBV6-1 and TRBJ2-6; no definite D call. This CDR3 comprises 14 residues. With 3 bases removed from V and 6 bases from J, the gap between germline ends came to 9 bases. Germline V gene lookup returns CDR1 MNHNS and CDR2 SASEGT. CDR3: CASSETWAANVLTF. The CDR3 DNA reads as TGTGCCAGCAGTGAGACCTGGGCGGCCAACGTCCTGACTTTC.

This clone has only a few counts. This chain uses TRBV6-1 with TRBJ2-7, with 7 bases lining up with TRBD1. The CDR3 is 15 amino acids. V dropped 7 bases and J dropped 3; count of bases not matched to a gene: 12. The germline gives CDR1 MNHNS, CDR2 SASEGT. The CDR3 here is CASTPNPGQSYEQYF. CDR3 sequence (DNA): TGTGCCAGCACCCCAAATCCGGGACAGAGCTACGAGCAGTACTTC.

The chain recombines TRBV5-1 with TRBJ1-2, with D tentatively TRBD1 (6 bases). V was shortened by 6 bases and J by 4 bases, with 16 bases between the two germline ends. Germline assignment: CDR1 SGHRS and CDR2 YFSETQ. CDR3 length: 14 residues. For the CDR3, the DNA is TGCGCCAGCAAAGAAATGGGGACAAGCTATGGCTACACCTTC. It specifies CASKEMGTSYGYTF.

This clone was picked up a small number of times. The chain links TRBV28 to TRBJ2-7; TRBD1 agrees at 10 bases. The V segment lost 6 bases and the J segment 4 bases; nucleotides outside the gene matches: 9. CDR3 length equals 15 residues. The germline gives CDR1 MDHEN, CDR2 SYDVKM. CDR3 amino acids: CASRPRQGAVYEQYF. The CDR3 nucleotides read TGTGCCAGCAGACCTAGACAGGGGGCGGTTTACGAGCAGTACTTC.

A few counts support this clone. The rearrangement joins TRBV29-1 to TRBJ2-7; tentatively, D is TRBD2 (6 bases). V dropped 7 bases and J dropped 4 bases, with 20 bases sitting between them. Germline V gene data show CDR1 as SQVTM and CDR2 as ANQGSEA. CDR3 size: 14 residues. CDR3 region: CSARVSRAGYEQYF. In DNA form, the CDR3 reads TGCAGCGCCCGGGTTTCCAGGGCGGGGTACGAGCAGTACTTC.

This clone was counted a few times. This sequence joins TRBV19 and TRBJ1-1, with 7 bases matching TRBD1. The germline gives CDR1 LNHDA, CDR2 SQIVND (reference sequence). This CDR3 has 15 amino acids. Germline trimming cut 8 bases from V and 4 bases from J; bases unmatched to any gene: 13. The CDR3 nucleotides read TGTGCCAGTCATAAAGCCGACAGGGAGGTCACTGAAGCTTTCTTT. Encoded protein: CASHKADREVTEAFF.

For the CDR3, the DNA is TGTGCCAGCGATGGGGGGAGCTCTGGGGCCAACGTCCTGACTTTC. As protein: CASDGGSSGANVLTF. The V and J genes are TRBV7-9 and TRBJ2-6, with a weak D call TRBD2 (6 bases). This CDR3 has 15 residues. V was clipped by 8 bases and J by 0 bases, with 11 bases between them. From germline, CDR1 is SEHNR and CDR2 FQNEAQ (reference sequence).

This clone was recorded many times. The chain has TRBV29-1 and TRBJ1-2, with 9 positions matching TRBD1. Germline loops: CDR1 SQVTM, CDR2 ANQGSEA. J was trimmed by 4 bases and V by 6 bases; bases with no gene match: 6. This CDR3 contains 13 residues. The CDR3 coding sequence is TGCAGCGTCACACAGGGGGCCGGCTATGGCTACACCTTC. As protein: CSVTQGAGYGYTF. Full variable domain (remainder filled in from reference TRBV29-1 and TRBJ1-2): SAVISQKPSRDICQRGTSLTIQCQVDSQVTMMFWYRQQPGQSLTLIATANQGSEATYESGFVIDKFPISRPNLTFSTLTVSNMSPEDSSIYLCSVTQGAGYGYTFGSGTRLTVV.

The chain has TRBV7-9 and TRBJ1-2; D uncertain. Germline CDR1 SEHNR, CDR2 FQNEAQ (reference sequence). Deletions cut 3 bases from V and 8 bases from J, with 7 bases between. The CDR3 is 11 residues long. The CDR3 DNA sequence: TGTGCCAGCAGCTTTGGAGCGGGCTACACCTTC. Amino acids: CASSFGAGYTF.

The V call is TRBV5-4, the J call TRBJ2-7, with D possibly being TRBD2 (7 bases). The CDR3 sequence is 14 residues long. V was pared by 4 bases and J by 3 bases, with 14 bases between. CDR1 and CDR2 from the germline V gene are SGHNT and YYREEE (reference sequence). The chain's CDR3 is CASSVQGGGYEQYF. The CDR3 DNA sequence: TGTGCCAGCAGCGTACAGGGCGGGGGCTACGAGCAGTACTTC. The full variable domain, rest sourced from reference TRBV5-4 and TRBJ2-7, is ETGVTQSPTHLIKTRGQQVTLRCSSQSGHNTVSWYQQALGQGPQFIFQYYREEENGRGNFPPRFSGLQFPNYSSELNVNALELDDSALYLCASSVQGGGYEQYFGPGTRLTVT.

This clone came up a few times. This chain uses TRBV7-9 with TRBJ1-5; 8 bases fit TRBD1. Germline V gene data show CDR1 as SEHNR and CDR2 as FQNEAQ (reference sequence). Trimming cost V 5 bases and J 5 bases; bases outside gene matches: 5. This CDR3 contains 14 residues. The CDR3 sequence: CASSPGGSYQPQHF. In DNA form, the CDR3 reads TGTGCCAGCAGCCCAGGGGGCTCATATCAGCCCCAGCATTTT.

The table lists this clone with a few counts. This chain connects TRBV29-1 to TRBJ1-2; tentatively, D is TRBD1 (5 bases). The V end was cut by 4 bases, the J end by 0 bases, with 18 bases between. The CDR3 has 16 amino acids. CDR1 is SQVTM, CDR2 ANQGSEA, per germline. This CDR3 is CSVVHQGAATNYGYTF. The CDR3 DNA reads TGCAGCGTTGTTCACCAGGGTGCGGCGACTAACTATGGCTACACCTTC.

This clone appeared a single time. The chain carries TRBV12-2 and TRBJ1-1. TRBV12-2 is given as a pseudogene. This CDR3 has 12 amino acids. CDR3 protein: CASRQLGPEAFF. As DNA, the CDR3 is TGTGCAAGTCGCCAACTCGGGCCTGAAGCTTTCTTT.

This clone was detected only a few times. This chain uses TRBV5-1 with TRBJ1-1; weak D call: TRBD1 (5 bases). Germline V CDR1 and CDR2: SGHRS, YFSETQ. There are 13 residues in the CDR3. V was cut by 4 bases and J by 1 base, with 8 bases left in between. The CDR3 is CASSPTGNTEAFF. The CDR3 region has the DNA TGCGCCAGCAGCCCTACAGGGAACACTGAAGCTTTCTTT.

The chain combines TRBV7-2 with TRBJ1-5; D ambiguous. This CDR3 has 15 amino acids. Germline assignment: CDR1 SGHTA and CDR2 FQGNSA. Trimming took 1 base from V and 0 from J, leaving 7 bases between them. In DNA, the CDR3 is TGTGCCAGCAGCTTAGTACAGAATAGCAATCAGCCCCAGCATTTT. Its translation: CASSLVQNSNQPQHF. The complete variable domain, with remaining parts taken from reference TRBV7-2 and TRBJ1-5, reads GAGVSQSPSNKVTEKGKDVELRCDPISGHTALYWYRQSLGQGLEFLIYFQGNSAPDKSGLPSDRFSAERTGGSVSTLTIQRTQQEDSAVYLCASSLVQNSNQPQHFGDGTRLSIL.